These 31 T cell receptor beta chains share one sample of origin, sequenced in a study of T-cell memory formation after mild COVID-19. TCRdb analysed the 5' RACE reads with MiXCR anew, one entry per CDR3 protein. The table lists roughly 400,000 distinct CDR3 sequences, more than 20% of them singletons. The specimen was PBMCs or a T cell subset sorted from them (not recorded which). All receptors derive from an adult woman who had mild COVID-19 (a few samples of this study predate the infection). Cell type and time point are not known.

This clonotype was recorded a few times. J is TRBJ1-2 and V is TRBV24-1; possibly TRBD1 for D (5 bases). With 3 bases removed from V and 4 bases from J, the gap between germline ends came to 14 bases. This CDR3 contains 15 residues. From germline, CDR1 is KGHDR and CDR2 SFDVKD. CDR3 region: CATSDRGPEGYGYTF. CDR3 coding DNA: TGTGCCACCAGTGATCGGGGACCCGAGGGCTATGGCTACACCTTC.

The chain links TRBV21-1 to TRBJ1-6; the table names TRBD1, a call not compared with the DNA. TRBV21-1 corresponds to a pseudogene. This CDR3 region has 19 residues. CDR3 coding DNA: TGTGCCAGCAGCAAAGTCCTTCTGGACAGACCGCCAGTGGATTCACCCCTCCACTTT. This gives the protein CASSKVLLDRPPVDSPLHF.

This clonotype was seen a few times. This chain uses TRBV20-1 with TRBJ2-7; the D call may be TRBD1 or TRBD2 (5 bases each). Germline CDR1 reads DFQATT; CDR2 reads SNEGSKA (reference sequence). This CDR3 region has 13 residues. V was pared by 2 bases and J by 6 bases, with 14 bases between. The CDR3 reads CSARRQGDLEQYF. The CDR3 nucleotides read TGCAGTGCTAGAAGGCAGGGAGATCTCGAGCAGTACTTC.

The chain recombines TRBV12-3 or TRBV12-4 with TRBJ2-5; 9 nucleotides align to TRBD1. This CDR3 comprises 15 residues. After removal of 6 bases from V and 3 bases from J, the junction contained 8 bases not matched to a gene. DNA for the CDR3: TGTGCCAGCAGCACACGGACAGGGGTGAAAGAGACCCAGTACTTC. This codes for CASSTRTGVKETQYF.

In this sample, this clonotype turned up a few times. The V gene is TRBV15, the J gene TRBJ2-3; D is possibly TRBD1 (5 bases). The CDR3 sequence is 17 residues long. Trimming cost V 1 base and J 4 bases, with 18 bases left between them. Germline V gene sequence: CDR1 LNHNV, CDR2 YYDKDF (reference sequence). The CDR3 DNA sequence: TGTGCCACCAGCAGAGGCCGACAGAGCCTTCTCGCAGATACGCAGTATTTT. It specifies CATSRGRQSLLADTQYF.

This clonotype has more than one count but fewer than ten. V gene TRBV3-1 combines with J gene TRBJ2-7; TRBD1 matches at 9 bases. The germline V gene encodes CDR1 LGHDT and CDR2 YNNKEL (reference sequence). After removal of 4 bases from V and 4 bases from J, the junction contained 5 bases not matched to a gene. The CDR3 extends over 14 amino acids. The CDR3 coding sequence is TGTGCCAGCAGCCCGGGACAGGGTTGGTACGAGCAGTACTTC. As protein: CASSPGQGWYEQYF.

This clonotype was observed a handful of times. The chain employs TRBV7-8 and TRBJ2-7; 9 positions agree with TRBD2. Losses at the gene ends were 3 bases for V and 6 bases for J; bases not matched to a gene: 18. CDR3 length equals 18 residues. Per germline, CDR1 SGHVS and CDR2 FQNEAQ. As DNA, the CDR3 is TGTGCCAGCAGCTTTAGTTCGAGGCGGGGGGGTTCATCTAGCGAGCAGTACTTC. Translated, it gives CASSFSSRRGGSSSEQYF. Filled out from reference TRBV7-8 and TRBJ2-7, the complete variable domain reads GAGVSQSPRYKVAKRGQDVALRCDPISGHVSLFWYQQALGQGPEFLTYFQNEAQLDKSGLPSDRFFAERPEGSVSTLKIQRTQQEDSAVYLCASSFSSRRGGSSSEQYFGPGTRLTVT.

The chain employs TRBV19 and TRBJ2-1; the match to TRBD2 covers 9 bases. CDR3 length equals 14 residues. Germline CDR1 is LNHDA and CDR2 is SQIVND (reference sequence). Germline trimming cut 6 bases from V and 8 bases from J; bases unmatched to any gene: 8. The CDR3 here is CASRSGGMSDEQFF. The DNA of the CDR3 is TGTGCCAGTAGAAGCGGGGGGATGAGCGATGAGCAGTTCTTC.

The CDR3 here is CASSAELTYEQYF. DNA of the CDR3: TGTGCCAGCAGTGCAGAGTTGACCTACGAGCAGTACTTC. This rearrangement joins TRBV2 to TRBJ2-7; D uncertain. Between the trimmed V and J ends, which lost 4 bases and 2 bases, there was a span of 9 bases. The germline V gene encodes CDR1 SNHLY and CDR2 FYNNEI. This CDR3 spans 13 amino acids. Based on the CDR3 plus reference TRBV2 and TRBJ2-7, the full variable domain is EPEVTQTPSHQVTQMGQEVILRCVPISNHLYFYWYRQILGQKVEFLVSFYNNEISEKSEIFDDQFSVERPDGSNFTLKIRSTKLEDSAMYFCASSAELTYEQYFGPGTRLTVT.

This clonotype was seen at least ten times. The rearrangement uses TRBV5-1 and TRBJ2-3; D uncertain. Trimming shortened V by 3 bases and J by 1 base, and 12 bases separated the two germline ends. CDR1 and CDR2 from the germline V gene are SGHRS and YFSETQ. This CDR3 has 15 residues. In DNA, the CDR3 is TGCGCCAGCAGCTCAGGACGGTCTGGCACAGATACGCAGTATTTT. Protein: CASSSGRSGTDTQYF.

This rearrangement joins TRBV24-1 to TRBJ2-1; 11 positions match TRBD2. With 5 bases clipped from V and 16 bases from J, the junction kept 3 bases outside the gene matches. Germline V CDR1 and CDR2: KGHDR, SFDVKD. This CDR3 has 11 amino acids. CDR3 coding DNA: TGTGCCACCAGTGGAGGGACTAGCGGTTTCTTC. It translates to CATSGGTSGFF.

Only a few counts were recorded for this clonotype. The rearrangement joins TRBV5-1 to TRBJ2-2; D may match TRBD1 or TRBD2 (5 bases each). Per germline, CDR1 SGHRS and CDR2 YFSETQ. CDR3 length: 16 residues. Deletions cut 4 bases from V and 4 bases from J, with 17 bases between. CDR3 protein: CASSNLQGPPTGELFF. Here the CDR3 DNA reads TGCGCCAGCAGCAACCTCCAGGGACCACCCACCGGGGAGCTGTTTTTT.

The DNA of the CDR3 is TGTGCCAGCCACTCTACCGGGACCGGGAGATTAGTTAACTATGGCTACACCTTC. Amino acid sequence: CASHSTGTGRLVNYGYTF. This sequence joins TRBV6-1 and TRBJ1-2; tentative D call: TRBD1 (5 bases). Germline CDR1 reads MNHNS; CDR2 reads SASEGT. V lost 8 bases, J lost 1 base, and 26 bases lay in between. CDR3 length: 18 residues.

V usage is TRBV24-1 and J usage is TRBJ2-3; possibly TRBD2 for D (7 bases). Trimming pared 3 bases from V and 4 bases from J, leaving 16 bases between. This CDR3 is built from 16 residues. Looked up from germline, CDR1 is KGHDR and CDR2 is SFDVKD. The CDR3 spells CATSDPPGGGADTQYF. CDR3 in DNA: TGTGCCACCAGTGATCCACCCGGCGGGGGCGCAGATACGCAGTATTTT.

This clonotype has just a few counts. The chain has TRBV29-1 and TRBJ2-5; D is undetermined. V was trimmed by 2 bases and J by 2 bases, leaving 12 bases between them. The CDR3 is made up of 14 amino acids. Germline CDR1 and CDR2: SQVTM and ANQGSEA. CDR3 in DNA: TGCAGCGTTGAAATCTGGGTTGGACAAGAGACCCAGTACTTC. It yields the protein CSVEIWVGQETQYF.

For this clonotype: Germline is not matched at one junction end, which may reflect a read error. This chain joins TRBV7-9 and TRBJ1-1; weak D call: TRBD1 (5 bases). CDR3 length equals 16 residues. Germline CDR1 reads SEHNR; CDR2 reads FQNEAQ (reference sequence). The CDR3 region is CAISLGSGRANTEAFF. The CDR3 bases are TGTGCCATCAGCTTAGGTTCAGGGAGAGCGAACACTGAAGCTTTCTTT. The full variable domain, rest sourced from reference TRBV7-9 and TRBJ1-1, is DTGVSQNPRHKITKRGQNVTFRCDPISEHNRLYWYRQTLGQGPEFLTYFQNEAQLEKSRLLSDRFSAERPKGSFSTLEIQRTEQGDSAMYLCAISLGSGRANTEAFFGQGTRLTVV.

The chain recombines TRBV25-1 with TRBJ1-5; D might be TRBD1 (5 bases). This CDR3 region has 13 residues. Germline V gene lookup returns CDR1 MGHDK and CDR2 SYGVNS. Trimming took off 4 bases at V and 2 bases at J, with 6 bases between the two ends. As DNA, the CDR3 is TGTGCCAGCAGTGCGGGGGGCAATCAGCCCCAGCATTTT. Translated, it gives CASSAGGNQPQHF.

This clonotype has only a few counts. J is TRBJ1-1 and V is TRBV3-1; TRBD1 agrees at 7 bases. The trim removed 3 bases at V and 3 bases at J, leaving 1 base unmatched. CDR3 length: 13 residues. In germline, CDR1 is LGHDT, CDR2 YNNKEL (reference sequence). CDR3 in amino acids: CASSHQGDTEAFF. The CDR3 DNA reads TGTGCCAGCAGCCACCAGGGGGACACTGAAGCTTTCTTT.

This clonotype has ten or more counts. This CDR3 reads CSANRDSNEQFF. For the CDR3, the DNA is TGCAGCGCCAACCGGGACAGCAATGAGCAGTTCTTC. The chain employs TRBV29-1 and TRBJ2-1; 7 bases map to TRBD1. Per germline, CDR1 SQVTM and CDR2 ANQGSEA. This CDR3 contains 12 residues. V lost 7 bases and J lost 6; bases outside the gene matches: 6.

This clonotype appeared a few times. The rearrangement uses TRBV14 and TRBJ2-7; D possibly corresponds to TRBD2 (5 bases). Germline loops: CDR1 SGHDN, CDR2 FVKESK. With 0 bases removed from V and 6 bases from J, the gap between germline ends came to 15 bases. The CDR3 contains 15 residues. The CDR3 here is CASSQDFRGFLEQYF. The CDR3 DNA reads as TGTGCCAGCAGCCAAGATTTTCGGGGATTCCTCGAGCAGTACTTC.

The chain joins TRBV20-1 to TRBJ2-3; 13 bases are shared with TRBD2. The CDR3 totals 18 residues. V trimming: 2 bases; J trimming: 1 base; junction bases outside the gene matches: 9. In germline, CDR1 is DFQATT, CDR2 SNEGSKA (reference sequence). In DNA, the CDR3 is TGCAGTGCTAGAAGGACTAGCGGGAGTCCGAGAGGCACAGATACGCAGTATTTT. It translates to CSARRTSGSPRGTDTQYF.

The chain couples TRBV3-1 to TRBJ2-2; 7 bases agree with TRBD1. In germline, CDR1 is LGHDT, CDR2 YNNKEL (reference sequence). V was clipped by 3 bases and J by 5 bases; unmatched bases: 9. The CDR3 runs 16 residues. CDR3: CASSHRDSEETGELFF. In DNA, the CDR3 is TGTGCCAGCAGCCACCGGGACAGCGAGGAAACCGGGGAGCTGTTTTTT.

J is TRBJ2-3 and V is TRBV7-9; D is uncertain. The CDR3 runs to 15 residues. Germline lookup yields CDR1 SEHNR and CDR2 FQNEAQ (reference sequence). Trimming stripped 5 bases from V and 2 bases from J, with 14 bases between. CDR3 amino acids: CASSRRASFTDTQYF. The CDR3 coding sequence is TGTGCCAGCAGCCGAAGGGCCAGCTTCACAGATACGCAGTATTTT.

The genes are TRBV5-4 and TRBJ1-2; D not resolved. This CDR3 is built from 15 residues. In germline, CDR1 is SGHNT, CDR2 YYREEE (reference sequence). The V and J ends lost 4 bases and 4 bases respectively, with 17 bases between them. CDR3 bases: TGTGCCAGCAGCGAAGGGTCCCCTCTTCTCTATGGCTACACCTTC. This codes for CASSEGSPLLYGYTF. Complete variable domain (other parts from reference TRBV5-4 and TRBJ1-2): ETGVTQSPTHLIKTRGQQVTLRCSSQSGHNTVSWYQQALGQGPQFIFQYYREEENGRGNFPPRFSGLQFPNYSSELNVNALELDDSALYLCASSEGSPLLYGYTFGSGTRLTVV.

This clonotype was counted many times. In DNA, the CDR3 is TGCGCCAGCAGCCTACAGGGAGCAGATACGCAGTATTTT. This encodes CASSLQGADTQYF. J is TRBJ2-3 and V is TRBV5-1; D perhaps matches TRBD1 (6 bases). This CDR3 contains 13 residues. Germline V gene data show CDR1 as SGHRS and CDR2 as YFSETQ. Trimming shortened V by 4 bases and J by 4 bases, and 10 bases separated the two germline ends.

CDR3 amino acids: CASSTHGLAGGRNLEQFF. In nucleotides, the CDR3 is TGTGCCAGCAGCACCCACGGACTAGCGGGAGGCCGCAATCTAGAGCAGTTCTTC. This chain connects TRBV9 to TRBJ2-1; 14 bases match TRBD2. J gave up 10 bases and V 4 bases, and 16 bases lay outside the gene matches. Looked up from germline, CDR1 is SGDLS and CDR2 is YYNGEE. This CDR3 region has 18 residues.

There are a few counts of this clonotype. The rearrangement uses TRBV4-2 and TRBJ1-2; perhaps TRBD1 as D (6 bases). CDR3 length: 14 amino acids. V dropped 1 base and J dropped 6 bases, with 12 bases sitting between them. Germline CDR1 reads LGHNA; CDR2 reads YNFKEQ. The CDR3 sequence: CASSQGAGVDGYTF. In DNA, the CDR3 is TGTGCCAGCAGCCAAGGTGCAGGGGTGGATGGCTACACCTTC.

The CDR3 reads CASTIAQYNEQFF. As DNA, the CDR3 is TGTGCCAGCACGATAGCGCAATACAATGAGCAGTTCTTC. The chain is built from TRBV12-3 or TRBV12-4 and TRBJ2-1, with D maybe TRBD2 (5 bases). With 7 bases removed from V and 4 bases from J, the gap between germline ends came to 11 bases. This CDR3 is built from 13 residues.

This clonotype was counted a few times. The V and J genes are TRBV29-1 and TRBJ2-5; 9 bases match TRBD1. J lost 5 bases, V lost 6 bases, and 10 bases had no gene match. Germline CDR1 SQVTM, CDR2 ANQGSEA. The length of the CDR3 is 14 residues. In nucleotides, the CDR3 is TGCAGCGTCGGGACAGGGCGCGCATGGGAGACCCAGTACTTC. Its translation is CSVGTGRAWETQYF. Full variable domain (rest looked up from reference TRBV29-1 and TRBJ2-5): SAVISQKPSRDICQRGTSLTIQCQVDSQVTMMFWYRQQPGQSLTLIATANQGSEATYESGFVIDKFPISRPNLTFSTLTVSNMSPEDSSIYLCSVGTGRAWETQYFGPGTRLLVL.

This clonotype was picked up a small number of times. CDR3 loop: CSAQQGYHEAFF. In DNA, the CDR3 is TGCAGCGCGCAACAGGGTTATCACGAAGCTTTCTTT. The chain recombines TRBV29-1 with TRBJ1-1; a possible D gene is TRBD1 (6 bases). This CDR3 is 12 amino acids long. The ends were cut back, 7 bases at V and 8 bases at J, with 17 bases in the middle. CDR1 is SQVTM, CDR2 ANQGSEA, per germline.

J is TRBJ2-3 and V is TRBV18; 8 positions match TRBD2. The V gene end was trimmed by 6 bases and the J gene end by 3 bases; junction bases not matched to a gene: 11. The CDR3 consists of 16 residues. Germline CDR1 and CDR2: KGHSH and LQKENI. CDR3 DNA sequence: TGTGCCAGCTCCCCAACCGGGACTAGTCTGACAGATACGCAGTATTTT. Translated: CASSPTGTSLTDTQYF.